This entry lists 13 T cell receptor beta chains sequenced from one sample in a study of T cell clusters in autoimmune cytopenias. TRB was amplified by touch-down multiplex PCR, primer pools A and B combined. Each CDR3 protein gets one entry in TCRdb, which reprocessed the multiplex PCR reads and gives no DNA. The sample data list about 7,800 distinct CDR3 sequences. Each sample's input was 250 to 300 ng genomic DNA, 40,000 or so genome equivalents. The sequenced sample was peripheral blood. All receptors derive from a human donor with an autoimmune cytopenia or autoimmune hepatitis (not recorded which).

This clonotype is identified as medium-sized from frequency. This CDR3 reads CAWSGGGSYEQYF. The rearrangement links TRBV30 to TRBJ2-7; TCRdb returns TRBD1, unconfirmable since there is no DNA. CDR1 and CDR2 (germline): GTSNPN, SVGIG (reference sequence). The CDR3 runs to 13 residues.

By frequency, this clonotype is medium-sized. The chain is built from TRBV28 and TRBJ2-7; without DNA, the TCRdb call of TRBD1 cannot be checked. Germline V gene lookup returns CDR1 MDHEN and CDR2 SYDVKM. The CDR3 is made up of 13 amino acids. CDR3 amino acids: CAIQRGGAYEQYF.

This clonotype is classed as medium-sized by frequency. The V gene is TRBV7-2, the J gene TRBJ2-1. CDR1 and CDR2 (germline): SGHTA, FQGNSA. This CDR3 has 12 amino acids. The CDR3 sequence: CASSWDYMEQFF. Full variable domain (missing parts from reference TRBV7-2 and TRBJ2-1): GAGVSQSPSNKVTEKGKDVELRCDPISGHTALYWYRQSLGQGLEFLIYFQGNSAPDKSGLPSDRFSAERTGGSVSTLTIQRTQQEDSAVYLCASSWDYMEQFFGPGTRLTVL.

Judged by frequency, this clonotype is medium-sized. The rearrangement links TRBV27 to TRBJ2-3; TCRdb's D call, TRBD1, is unchecked because there is no DNA. The CDR3 is 16 amino acids. Germline CDR1 reads MNHEY; CDR2 reads SMNVEV (reference sequence). The chain's CDR3 is CASSTPGQDALDTQYF.

The chain employs TRBV20-1 and TRBJ2-1; the TCRdb D gene call, TRBD1, has no DNA to confirm it. Germline-derived CDR1 and CDR2 are DFQATT and SNEGSKA (reference sequence). The CDR3 extends over 15 amino acids. The CDR3 here is CSARDPGTPYNEQFF.

The chain links TRBV24-1 to TRBJ2-3; TCRdb lists TRBD2, though no DNA is available to test this call. The CDR3 covers 14 residues. Germline assignment: CDR1 KGHDR and CDR2 SFDVKD. This CDR3 reads CATSGVLDVDTQYF.

This clonotype ranks as medium-sized in terms of frequency. V is TRBV27 and J is TRBJ1-2. CDR3 length: 13 amino acids. Germline V gene data show CDR1 as MNHEY and CDR2 as SMNVEV (reference sequence). CDR3 amino acids: CASSLRGNYGYTF.

Judged by frequency, this clonotype is medium-sized. The chain joins TRBV5-5 to TRBJ2-7; with no DNA, the TCRdb D assignment of TRBD1 cannot be verified. This CDR3 contains 15 residues. Germline V gene data show CDR1 as SGHKS and CDR2 as YYEKEE (reference sequence). The CDR3 here is CASSLDDRANYEQYF.

This clonotype counts as medium-sized by frequency. The rearrangement uses TRBV27 and TRBJ2-1; the TCRdb D gene call, TRBD2, has no DNA to confirm it. CDR1 and CDR2 (germline): MNHEY, SMNVEV (reference sequence). This CDR3 comprises 17 residues. CDR3 protein: CASSRLAGGSSYNEQFF.

The rearrangement uses TRBV5-4 and TRBJ2-5; the TCRdb D gene call, TRBD2, has no DNA to confirm it. The V gene's germline CDR1 is SGHNT and CDR2 YYREEE (reference sequence). The CDR3 has 15 residues. CDR3 loop: CASSLVSGGEKTQYF.

This chain uses TRBV4-3 with TRBJ2-7. This CDR3 has 12 residues. Per germline, CDR1 LGHNA and CDR2 YSLEER. CDR3 region: CASSQDSREQYF.

This clonotype ranks as medium-sized (0.01 to 0.1%) in terms of frequency. V is TRBV5-5 and J is TRBJ1-5; the TRBD1 assignment by TCRdb is unverifiable without DNA. CDR1 and CDR2 from the germline V gene are SGHKS and YYEKEE (reference sequence). The CDR3 is 17 residues long. CDR3 protein: CASSSTGMVDRNQPQHF.

The chain joins TRBV7-3 to TRBJ2-1; the TRBD2 assignment by TCRdb is unverifiable without DNA. The V gene's germline CDR1 is SGHTA and CDR2 FQGTGA. The CDR3 totals 17 residues. The CDR3 sequence: CASSLGIAGARGNEQFF.